This T cell receptor (beta chain) was recorded in a study of shared clonotypes between healthy human individuals. This clone was observed once. Splitting of CD4+ cells produced CD45RA+ naive and CD45RA-negative memory subsets. V was pared by 6 bases and J by 0 bases, with 4 bases of the junction left unmatched. Germline CDR1 MNHEY, CDR2 SMNVEV (reference sequence). CDR3 size: 17 residues. Only in-frame clones appear in the TCRdb table, and some are missing; sequencing was by immunoSEQ multiplex PCR. Seen here are fewer than 1.8 million clones, 98% observed once, and the top ten hold 0.36%. This sequence joins TRBV27 and TRBJ2-3, with 15 bases that match TRBD2. This clonotype originated in a man younger than 40 in good health. The material sequenced was naive CD4+ T cells sorted from blood. The subset: CD45RA+ positively selected. CDR3 amino acids: CASSGLAGGPSTDTQYF. CDR3 sequence (DNA): TGTGCCAGCAGCGGACTAGCGGGAGGGCCGAGCACAGATACGCAGTATTTT.